A selection of T cell receptor beta chains follows, all from one sample in a study of CD8 T cell repertoires and HIV-1 epitope variants. Their specific antigens are unknown. Some clones are missing from TCRdb's copy, which holds only in-frame ones; the method was immunoSEQ multiplex PCR. The sample lists under 3,000 clones, roughly 60% seen once, with around 45% in the top ten. The specimen was cultured CD8+ T cells derived from PBMCs. The receptors here all came from a male donor with HIV. Each CDR3 is given with its conserved first and last residue. A D gene is named only where the DNA matches it firmly. Only some rows state a clone size, as once, few, many or a class for expanded clones.

>TRBV9|TRBD1|few|TRBJ2-3
CASSAIQGPPFTDTQYF
TGTGCCAGCAGCGCCATACAGGGGCCTCCCTTCACAGATACGCAGTATTTT
>TRBV7-2|TRBD1|few|TRBJ1-1
CASSFSGTGGTNTEAFF
TGTGCCAGCAGCTTTTCCGGGACAGGGGGAACGAACACTGAAGCTTTCTTT
>TRBV28|.|few|TRBJ2-5
CASSSVDRDQETQYF
TGTGCCAGCAGTTCCGTCGACCGAGACCAAGAGACCCAGTACTTC
>TRBV6-5|.|.|TRBJ2-1
CASSYEGTSNEQFF
TGTGCCAGCAGTTACGAGGGCACCTCTAATGAGCAGTTCTTC
>TRBV6-1|TRBD1|.|TRBJ1-2
CASSTSRDRTPYTF
TGTGCCAGCAGTACAAGCCGGGACAGAACCCCCTACACCTTC
>TRBV11-2|.|few|TRBJ1-5
CASSLERGQPQHF
TGTGCCAGCAGCTTAGAAAGGGGTCAGCCCCAGCATTTT
>TRBV30|.|once|TRBJ2-3
CAWTDTASTDTQYF
TGTGCCTGGACCGATACAGCCAGCACAGATACGCAGTATTTT
>TRBV7-2|.|.|TRBJ2-1
CASSLSPPGAYGNEQFF
TGTGCCAGCAGCTTATCTCCCCCAGGGGCGTACGGCAATGAGCAGTTCTTC
>TRBV6-4|.|once|TRBJ2-1
CASSVGGDYNEQFF
TGTGCCAGCAGTGTAGGGGGGGACTACAATGAGCAGTTCTTC
>TRBV27|TRBD1|few|TRBJ1-3
CASRPGTGFGNTIYF
TGTGCCAGCAGGCCCGGGACAGGGTTCGGAAACACCATATATTTT
>TRBV4-1|.|few|TRBJ1-5
CASSQAIGGNQPQHF
TGCGCCAGCAGCCAAGCCATCGGTGGCAATCAGCCCCAGCATTTT
>TRBV10-3|.|.|TRBJ2-1
CAISEPEGNSYNEQFF
TGTGCCATCAGTGAGCCCGAGGGCAACTCCTACAATGAGCAGTTCTTC
>TRBV13|TRBD2|.|TRBJ2-7
CASSGASGSSYEQYF
TGTGCCAGCAGCGGGGCTAGCGGGAGCTCCTACGAGCAGTACTTC
>TRBV7-2|.|.|TRBJ1-5
CASSPEGYSNQPQHF
TGTGCCAGCAGCCCCGAGGGCTATAGCAATCAGCCCCAGCATTTT
>TRBV7-6|TRBD2|.|TRBJ2-3
CASSLARASGTSTDTQYF
TGTGCCAGCAGCTTAGCGCGGGCTAGCGGGACGAGCACAGATACGCAGTATTTT
>TRBV6-1|TRBD1|.|TRBJ1-2
CASSVEQGATNYGYTF
TGTGCCAGCAGTGTTGAACAGGGGGCAACCAACTATGGCTACACCTTC
>TRBV4-3|.|.|TRBJ1-2
CASSQEITGSYYGYTF
TGCGCCAGCAGCCAAGAAATCACAGGGAGCTATTATGGCTACACCTTC
>TRBV7-2|.|.|TRBJ2-7
CASSPHPLRGRDEQYF
TGTGCCAGCAGCCCCCATCCCCTCCGGGGAAGGGACGAGCAGTACTTC
>TRBV5-6|.|.|TRBJ2-7
CASSLAYAAYEQYF
TGTGCCAGCAGCTTGGCCTATGCGGCCTACGAGCAGTACTTC
>TRBV7-2|.|once|TRBJ1-4
CASSLGPFNEKLFF
TGTGCCAGCAGCTTAGGGCCCTTTAATGAAAAACTGTTTTTT
>TRBV10-3|.|.|TRBJ2-3
CAISESMGADTQYF
TGTGCCATCAGTGAGTCGATGGGGGCAGATACGCAGTATTTT
>TRBV7-3|TRBD1|few|TRBJ1-6
CASSLTGAVDSPLHF
TGTGCCAGCAGCTTGACAGGGGCAGTGGATTCACCCCTCCACTTT
>TRBV2|TRBD2|.|TRBJ2-7
CASSEGLAVAYEQYF
TGTGCCAGCAGTGAAGGGCTAGCGGTCGCCTACGAGCAGTACTTC
>TRBV6-5|.|.|TRBJ2-7
CASSYSIGLDEQYF
TGTGCCAGCAGTTACTCGATCGGTTTAGACGAGCAGTACTTC
>TRBV4-3|.|.|TRBJ2-7
CASSHAQGGLHEQYF
TGCGCCAGCAGCCACGCACAGGGAGGCCTTCACGAGCAGTACTTC
>TRBV5-4|.|few|TRBJ2-1
CASSLMVDNEQFF
TGTGCCAGCAGCTTGATGGTTGACAATGAGCAGTTCTTC
>TRBV7-7|TRBD2|.|TRBJ2-3
CASSLTSGDTDTQYF
TGTGCTAGCAGCTTAACTAGCGGGGACACAGATACGCAGTATTTT
>TRBV4-3|.|.|TRBJ1-1
CASSQGGITEAFF
TGCGCCAGCAGCCAAGGCGGGATCACTGAAGCTTTCTTT
>TRBV7-9|TRBD2|.|TRBJ2-7
CASSEEVAGTNYEQYF
TGTGCCAGCAGCGAAGAGGTAGCGGGGACTAACTACGAGCAGTACTTC
>TRBV5-6|.|.|TRBJ2-1
CASSLGGGSGPYNEQFF
TGTGCCAGCAGCTTGGGAGGAGGTAGCGGACCGTACAATGAGCAGTTCTTC
>TRBV5-6|.|.|TRBJ1-4
CASRQGKTNEKLFF
TGTGCCAGCAGACAGGGAAAAACTAATGAAAAACTGTTTTTT
>TRBV27|TRBD1|.|TRBJ1-1
CASSSPGTGVISTEAFF
TGTGCCAGCAGTTCCCCCGGGACAGGGGTGATTTCCACTGAAGCTTTCTTT
>TRBV4-3|.|few|TRBJ1-1
CASSQEPMNTEAFF
TGCGCCAGCAGCCAAGAACCCATGAACACTGAAGCTTTCTTT
>TRBV13|.|.|TRBJ2-7
CASRSGGGHEQYF
TGTGCCAGCAGGTCAGGGGGAGGACACGAGCAGTACTTC
>TRBV28|.|.|TRBJ2-7
CASSFSSPVWTDYEQYF
TGTGCCAGCAGTTTCAGTTCGCCCGTTTGGACAGACTACGAGCAGTACTTC
>TRBV6-5|TRBD2|.|TRBJ2-7
CASSYAGGYEQYF
TGTGCCAGCAGTTATGCGGGAGGGTACGAGCAGTACTTC
>TRBV7-9|.|.|TRBJ1-2
CASSPPPPNYGYTF
TGTGCCAGCAGCCCTCCCCCCCCGAACTATGGCTACACCTTC
>TRBV19|TRBD1|.|TRBJ2-1
CASSSGTGSPNEQFF
TGTGCCAGTAGTTCCGGGACAGGGTCCCCCAATGAGCAGTTCTTC
>TRBV28|.|.|TRBJ2-7
CASTYSYEQYF
TGTGCCAGCACCTATTCCTACGAGCAGTACTTC
>TRBV7-9|TRBD2|.|TRBJ2-1
CASSFAGEYNEQFF
TGTGCCAGCAGCTTCGCGGGGGAGTACAATGAGCAGTTCTTC
>TRBV19|.|.|TRBJ1-5
CASSIVPEGPQHF
TGTGCCAGTAGTATAGTTCCGGAGGGGCCCCAGCATTTT
>TRBV2|.|.|TRBJ2-7
CASSELDRSSYEQYF
TGTGCCAGCAGTGAATTAGATAGGAGCTCCTACGAGCAGTACTTC
>TRBV7-8|TRBD2|few|TRBJ2-7
CASSPGLAGGLYEQYF
TGTGCCAGCAGCCCTGGACTAGCGGGAGGTCTCTACGAGCAGTACTTC